One TCR beta chain is described in this entry. What it binds is not known. The data are from a study of T cells in Graves' hyperthyroidism and ophthalmopathy. Findings and caveats of the study: Among clonotypes expanded in thyroid above 0.001, most were also found in blood.

Researchers amplified the TCR beta CDR3 regions from RNA transcripts. An initial round of RT-PCR targeting the TCR CDR3 relied on the HTBI primer set. TCRdb used MiXCR to reprocess the multiplex PCR reads, holding one entry per CDR3 protein. The table includes around 660,000 distinct CDR3 sequences, roughly 45% detected once. Germline V gene data show CDR1 as SGHTA and CDR2 as FQGTGA. Trimming removed 5 bases from V and 10 bases from J; junction bases left unmatched: 9. The CDR3 runs 15 residues. The chain joins TRBV7-3 to TRBJ1-6, with TRBD1 matching 9 bases. Sequencing was done on a sample of peripheral blood or thyroid tissue (not recorded which). The origin of this receptor is an adult man with Graves' disease, either hyperthyroidism or ophthalmopathy (not recorded which). CDR3 in amino acids: CASSQPGTGRSPLHF. The CDR3 DNA follows: TGTGCCAGCAGCCAGCCCGGGACAGGGCGATCACCCCTCCACTTT.